A single sample gave rise to the 15 T cell receptor beta chains below, sequenced in a study of T cell repertoires in cytomegalovirus infection. TCRdb used MiXCR to reprocess the reads, holding one entry per CDR3 protein. In the table there are around 530,000 distinct CDR3 sequences, more than 25% of which are singletons. Input material: PBMCs. The source of these receptors is a human donor in good health (CMV status not recorded). Some clones in this sample may be carry-over from other donors' samples.

This clonotype was seen ten or more times. This chain uses TRBV7-2 with TRBJ2-1; 8 nucleotides match TRBD1. Trimming removed 1 base from V and 6 bases from J; junction bases left unmatched: 5. Germline assignment: CDR1 SGHTA and CDR2 FQGNSA. The CDR3 has 15 amino acids. CDR3 sequence reads: CASSLVRQGTNEQFF. CDR3 bases: TGTGCCAGCAGCTTAGTCCGACAGGGGACCAATGAGCAGTTCTTC. The entire variable domain, with the rest obtained from reference TRBV7-2 and TRBJ2-1, is as follows: GAGVSQSPSNKVTEKGKDVELRCDPISGHTALYWYRQSLGQGLEFLIYFQGNSAPDKSGLPSDRFSAERTGGSVSTLTIQRTQQEDSAVYLCASSLVRQGTNEQFFGPGTRLTVL.

This clonotype has more than one count but fewer than ten. The chain uses TRBV7-8 and TRBJ1-1; no reliable D call. The CDR3 consists of 16 residues. V was cut by 1 base and J by 1 base, with 13 bases left in between. Germline V lookup: CDR1 SGHVS, CDR2 FQNEAQ. The chain's CDR3 is CASSLVAAYGNTEAFF. In nucleotides, the CDR3 is TGTGCCAGCAGCTTAGTGGCGGCTTATGGGAACACTGAAGCTTTCTTT.

This clonotype was counted a few times. This sequence joins TRBV10-3 and TRBJ2-3; tentative D call: TRBD2 (5 bases). Germline V gene data show CDR1 as ENHRY and CDR2 as SYGVKD. The V and J ends lost 3 bases and 6 bases respectively, with 16 bases between them. This CDR3 comprises 15 residues. The DNA for the CDR3 is TGTGCCATCAGTGACCGGGCGGGCCCGGGGGATACGCAGTATTTT. Translation: CAISDRAGPGDTQYF.

This clonotype was observed at least ten times. V and J are TRBV7-2 and TRBJ2-3; no clear D gene. CDR1 and CDR2 from the germline V gene are SGHTA and FQGNSA. The length of the CDR3 is 14 residues. V was pared by 4 bases and J by 5 bases, with 13 bases between. CDR3 in amino acids: CASSSSPSGDTQYF. For the CDR3, the DNA is TGTGCCAGCAGCTCTTCCCCATCCGGAGATACGCAGTATTTT. The complete variable domain, with remaining parts taken from reference TRBV7-2 and TRBJ2-3, reads GAGVSQSPSNKVTEKGKDVELRCDPISGHTALYWYRQSLGQGLEFLIYFQGNSAPDKSGLPSDRFSAERTGGSVSTLTIQRTQQEDSAVYLCASSSSPSGDTQYFGPGTRLTVL.

CDR3 nucleotides: TGTGCCAGCAGCTTAGCGGCAGCCTCTGGCTACACCTTC. This gives the protein CASSLAAASGYTF. The chain has TRBV7-2 and TRBJ1-2; D uncertain. The CDR3 length is 13 residues. In germline, CDR1 is SGHTA, CDR2 FQGNSA. V was trimmed by 0 bases and J by 7 bases, leaving 9 bases between them. Full variable domain (rest looked up from reference TRBV7-2 and TRBJ1-2): GAGVSQSPSNKVTEKGKDVELRCDPISGHTALYWYRQSLGQGLEFLIYFQGNSAPDKSGLPSDRFSAERTGGSVSTLTIQRTQQEDSAVYLCASSLAAASGYTFGSGTRLTVV.

CDR3 DNA: TGTGCCAGCCTCCCGGCGGGAGTCTCCTACAATGAGCAGTTCTTC. The encoded protein is CASLPAGVSYNEQFF. V usage is TRBV27 and J usage is TRBJ2-1, with 7 bases aligning to TRBD2. Germline V gene lookup returns CDR1 MNHEY and CDR2 SMNVEV (reference sequence). J gave up 0 bases and V 8 bases, and 7 bases lay outside the gene matches. CDR3 length: 15 residues.

The chain joins TRBV6-8 to TRBJ2-1; D could derive from TRBD1 or TRBD2 (5 bases each). Germline CDR1 reads MNHGY; CDR2 reads SAAAGT. V shed 8 bases and J shed 0 bases, with 11 bases lying between them. This CDR3 is built from 14 residues. The CDR3 here is CASLKGSSYNEQFF. In DNA, the CDR3 is TGTGCCAGCCTCAAGGGGAGCTCCTACAATGAGCAGTTCTTC.

The chain joins TRBV15 to TRBJ2-5, with 11 bases matching TRBD1. V was pared by 3 bases and J by 1 base, with 1 base of the junction left unmatched. CDR3 length: 15 amino acids. The germline gives CDR1 LNHNV, CDR2 YYDKDF (reference sequence). CDR3 region: CATSRGQGGQETQYF. In DNA, the CDR3 is TGTGCCACCAGCAGGGGACAGGGGGGCCAAGAGACCCAGTACTTC.

This clonotype was seen ten or more times. V and J are TRBV7-8 and TRBJ2-2, with D unresolved. Germline CDR1 and CDR2: SGHVS and FQNEAQ. This CDR3 is 13 amino acids long. V shed 4 bases and J shed 0 bases, with 3 bases lying between them. CDR3 amino acids: CASSSTNTGELFF. The CDR3, as DNA: TGTGCCAGCAGCTCTACGAACACCGGGGAGCTGTTTTTT.

The chain carries TRBV7-9 and TRBJ2-3; 12 nucleotides match TRBD2. V lost 6 bases and J lost 3; bases outside the gene matches: 13. Germline values: CDR1 SEHNR, CDR2 FQNEAQ (reference sequence). The CDR3 consists of 18 residues. The CDR3 is CASRHDRRLAGETDTQYF. DNA of the CDR3: TGTGCCAGCAGACATGACAGGCGACTAGCGGGAGAGACAGATACGCAGTATTTT.

The chain has TRBV30 and TRBJ1-1, with D unclear. The CDR3 totals 12 residues. V was clipped by 5 bases and J by 10 bases, with 17 bases between them. Per the germline V gene, CDR1 is GTSNPN and CDR2 is SVGIG (reference sequence). CDR3 protein: CAWSTPDIPAFF. In nucleotides, the CDR3 is TGTGCCTGGTCGACACCCGACATACCAGCTTTCTTT.

This clonotype was seen only a few times. The chain joins TRBV2 to TRBJ2-3; D call uncertain. Looked up from germline, CDR1 is SNHLY and CDR2 is FYNNEI. There are 14 residues in the CDR3. V was shortened by 7 bases and J by 4 bases, with 15 bases between the two germline ends. The chain's CDR3 is CASIGSVRADTQYF. The DNA of the CDR3 is TGTGCCAGCATCGGGTCCGTACGTGCAGATACGCAGTATTTT.

V usage is TRBV7-2 and J usage is TRBJ1-5, with D tentatively TRBD1 (5 bases). This CDR3 region has 16 residues. Germline values: CDR1 SGHTA, CDR2 FQGNSA. The V and J ends lost 4 bases and 7 bases respectively, with 20 bases between them. CDR3 DNA: TGTGCCAGCAGCTCCACCGGGGAGGGGACCGGGCAGCCCCAGCATTTT. As protein: CASSSTGEGTGQPQHF.

This rearrangement joins TRBV20-1 to TRBJ2-3, with D possibly being TRBD1 or TRBD2 (6 bases each). Trimming stripped 4 bases from V and 1 base from J, with 18 bases between. Germline loops: CDR1 DFQATT, CDR2 SNEGSKA (reference sequence). The CDR3 sequence is 16 residues long. CDR3 loop: CSATHMNRGRTDTQYF. Here the CDR3 DNA reads TGCAGTGCTACCCATATGAATCGGGGGCGCACAGATACGCAGTATTTT.

This clonotype was found many times. V gene TRBV28 combines with J gene TRBJ1-6; D call uncertain. Germline CDR1 MDHEN, CDR2 SYDVKM. V lost 5 bases and J 8 bases, leaving 19 bases between the germline ends. The CDR3 has 16 amino acids. CDR3 bases: TGTGCCAGCAGTCCTGAGACGGGTTCCCCCCATTCACCCCTCCACTTT. It specifies CASSPETGSPHSPLHF.